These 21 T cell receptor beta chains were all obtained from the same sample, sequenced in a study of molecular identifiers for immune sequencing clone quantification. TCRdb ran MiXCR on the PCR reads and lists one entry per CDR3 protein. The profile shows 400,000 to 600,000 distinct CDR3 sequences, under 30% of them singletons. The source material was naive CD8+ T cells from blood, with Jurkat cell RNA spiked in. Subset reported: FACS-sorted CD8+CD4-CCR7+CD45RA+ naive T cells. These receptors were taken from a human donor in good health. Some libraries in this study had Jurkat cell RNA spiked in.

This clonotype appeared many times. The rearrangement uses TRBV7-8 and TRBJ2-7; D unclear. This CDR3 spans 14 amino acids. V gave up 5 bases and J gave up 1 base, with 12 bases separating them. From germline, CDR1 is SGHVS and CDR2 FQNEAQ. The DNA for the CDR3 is TGTGCCAGCAGCCTTGGCCCGAGATCCTACGAGCAGTACTTC. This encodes CASSLGPRSYEQYF. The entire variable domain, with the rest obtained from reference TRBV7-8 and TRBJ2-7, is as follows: GAGVSQSPRYKVAKRGQDVALRCDPISGHVSLFWYQQALGQGPEFLTYFQNEAQLDKSGLPSDRFFAERPEGSVSTLKIQRTQQEDSAVYLCASSLGPRSYEQYFGPGTRLTVT.

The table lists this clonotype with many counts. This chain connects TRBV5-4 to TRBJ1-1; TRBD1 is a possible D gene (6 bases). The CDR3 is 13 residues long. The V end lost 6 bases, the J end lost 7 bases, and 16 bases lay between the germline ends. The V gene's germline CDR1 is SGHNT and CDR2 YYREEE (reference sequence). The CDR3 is CASIEPGANEAFF. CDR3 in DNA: TGTGCCAGCATAGAACCGGGGGCTAATGAAGCTTTCTTT.

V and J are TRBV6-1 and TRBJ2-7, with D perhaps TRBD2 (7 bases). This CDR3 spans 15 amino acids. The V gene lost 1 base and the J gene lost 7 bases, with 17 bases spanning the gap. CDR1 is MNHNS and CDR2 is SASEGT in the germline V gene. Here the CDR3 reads CASSEEGGLAWEQYF. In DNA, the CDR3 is TGTGCCAGCAGTGAAGAGGGGGGGCTGGCGTGGGAGCAGTACTTC.

CDR3 bases: TGTGCCACCAGCAGATCCAATAGCAATCAGCCCCAGCATTTT. Residues: CATSRSNSNQPQHF. The genes are TRBV15 and TRBJ1-5; no reliable D call. Germline V gene lookup returns CDR1 LNHNV and CDR2 YYDKDF (reference sequence). CDR3 length: 14 residues. V lost 2 bases, J lost 0 bases, and 5 bases lay in between.

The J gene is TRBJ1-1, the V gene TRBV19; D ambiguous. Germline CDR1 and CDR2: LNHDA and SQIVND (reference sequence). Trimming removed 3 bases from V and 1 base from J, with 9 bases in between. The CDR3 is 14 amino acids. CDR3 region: CASSIGSANTEAFF. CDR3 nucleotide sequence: TGTGCCAGTAGTATTGGATCGGCGAACACTGAAGCTTTCTTT. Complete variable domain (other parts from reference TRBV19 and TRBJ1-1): DGGITQSPKYLFRKEGQNVTLSCEQNLNHDAMYWYRQDPGQGLRLIYYSQIVNDFQKGDIAEGYSVSREKKESFPLTVTSAQKNPTAFYLCASSIGSANTEAFFGQGTRLTVV.

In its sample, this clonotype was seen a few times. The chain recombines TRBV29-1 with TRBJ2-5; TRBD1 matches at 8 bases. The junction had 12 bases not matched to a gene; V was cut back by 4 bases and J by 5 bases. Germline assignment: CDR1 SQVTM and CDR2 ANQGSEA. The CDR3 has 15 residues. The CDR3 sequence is CSVAPADRAGETQYF. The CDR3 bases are TGCAGCGTTGCACCCGCGGACAGGGCAGGGGAGACCCAGTACTTC. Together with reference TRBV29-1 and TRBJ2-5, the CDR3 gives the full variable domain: SAVISQKPSRDICQRGTSLTIQCQVDSQVTMMFWYRQQPGQSLTLIATANQGSEATYESGFVIDKFPISRPNLTFSTLTVSNMSPEDSSIYLCSVAPADRAGETQYFGPGTRLLVL.

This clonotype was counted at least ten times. Here the CDR3 reads CASSPSRPSNEQYF. In DNA form, the CDR3 reads TGCGCCAGCAGCCCCTCGAGGCCGTCCAACGAGCAGTACTTC. The chain uses TRBV4-1 and TRBJ2-7; D is unclear. CDR3 length: 14 amino acids. Germline V lookup: CDR1 MGHRA, CDR2 YSYEKL. The V gene lost 4 bases and the J gene lost 5 bases, with 15 bases spanning the gap.

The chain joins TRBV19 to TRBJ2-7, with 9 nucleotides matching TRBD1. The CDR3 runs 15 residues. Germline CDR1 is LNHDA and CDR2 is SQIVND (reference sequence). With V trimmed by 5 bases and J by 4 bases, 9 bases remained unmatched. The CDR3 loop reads CASSRGTGFAYEQYF. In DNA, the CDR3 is TGTGCCAGTAGTCGAGGGACAGGGTTTGCGTACGAGCAGTACTTC.

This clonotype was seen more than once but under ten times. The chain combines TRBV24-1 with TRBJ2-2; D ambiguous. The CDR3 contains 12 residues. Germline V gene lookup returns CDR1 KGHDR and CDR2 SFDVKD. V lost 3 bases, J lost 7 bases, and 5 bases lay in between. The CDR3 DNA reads TGTGCCACCAGTGATGGGGTCGGGGAGCTGTTTTTT. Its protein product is CATSDGVGELFF.

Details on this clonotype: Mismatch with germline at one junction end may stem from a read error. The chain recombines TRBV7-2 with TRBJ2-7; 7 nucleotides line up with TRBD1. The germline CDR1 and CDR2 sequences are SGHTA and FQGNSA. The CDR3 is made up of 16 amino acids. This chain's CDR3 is CASSLAGTEVYYAQYF. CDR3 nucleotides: TGTGCCAGCAGCTTAGCGGGGACAGAAGTCTACTACGCGCAGTACTTC.

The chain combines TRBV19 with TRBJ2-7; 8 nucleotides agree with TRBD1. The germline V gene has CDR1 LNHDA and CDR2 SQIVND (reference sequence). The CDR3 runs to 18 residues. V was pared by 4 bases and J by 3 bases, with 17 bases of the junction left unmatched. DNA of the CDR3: TGTGCCAGTAGTACGTCGCGCCGGGACAGGCCTACCGACTACGAGCAGTACTTC. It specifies CASSTSRRDRPTDYEQYF.

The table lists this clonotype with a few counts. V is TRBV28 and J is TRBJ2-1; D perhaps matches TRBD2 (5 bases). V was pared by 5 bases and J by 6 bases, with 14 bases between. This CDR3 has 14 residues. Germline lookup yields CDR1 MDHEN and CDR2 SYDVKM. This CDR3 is CASSPTASPNEQFF. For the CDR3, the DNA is TGTGCCAGCAGTCCCACGGCTAGCCCCAATGAGCAGTTCTTC.

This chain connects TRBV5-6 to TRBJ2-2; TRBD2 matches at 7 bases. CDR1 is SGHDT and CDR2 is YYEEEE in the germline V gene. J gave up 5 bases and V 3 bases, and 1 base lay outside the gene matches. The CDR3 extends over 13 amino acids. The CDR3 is CASSWGGTGELFF. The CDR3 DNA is TGTGCCAGCAGCTGGGGGGGTACCGGGGAGCTGTTTTTT.

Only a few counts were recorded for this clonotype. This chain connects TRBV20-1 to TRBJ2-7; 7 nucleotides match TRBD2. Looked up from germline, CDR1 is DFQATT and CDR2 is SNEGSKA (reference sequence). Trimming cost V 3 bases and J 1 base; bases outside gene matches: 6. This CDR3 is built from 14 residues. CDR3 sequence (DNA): TGCAGTGCTAGTGGACTAGTCCGGTCCTACGAGCAGTACTTC. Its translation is CSASGLVRSYEQYF.

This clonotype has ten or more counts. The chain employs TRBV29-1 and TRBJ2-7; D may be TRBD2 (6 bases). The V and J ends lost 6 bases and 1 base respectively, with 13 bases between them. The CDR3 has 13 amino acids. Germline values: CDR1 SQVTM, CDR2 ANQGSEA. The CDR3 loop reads CSVALGLSYEQYF. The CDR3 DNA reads TGCAGCGTCGCATTGGGACTGTCCTACGAGCAGTACTTC.

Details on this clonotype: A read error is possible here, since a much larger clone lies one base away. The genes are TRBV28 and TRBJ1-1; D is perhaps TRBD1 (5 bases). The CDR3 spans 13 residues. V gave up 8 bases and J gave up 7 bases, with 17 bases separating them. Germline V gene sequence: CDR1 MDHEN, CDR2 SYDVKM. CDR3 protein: CASGSPGLIEAFF. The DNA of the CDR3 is TGTGCCAGCGGTTCCCCGGGACTGATTGAAGCTTTCTTT.

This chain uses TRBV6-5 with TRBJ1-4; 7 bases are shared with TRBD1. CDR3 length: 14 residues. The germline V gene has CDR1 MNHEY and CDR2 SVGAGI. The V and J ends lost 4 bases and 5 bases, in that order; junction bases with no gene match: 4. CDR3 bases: TGTGCCAGCAGTTCAGGGGACAGCAATGAAAAACTGTTTTTT. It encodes CASSSGDSNEKLFF.

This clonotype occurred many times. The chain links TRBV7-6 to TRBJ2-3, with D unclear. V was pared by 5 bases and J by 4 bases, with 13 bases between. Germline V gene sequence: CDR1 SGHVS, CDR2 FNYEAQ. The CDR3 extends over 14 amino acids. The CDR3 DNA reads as TGTGCCAGCAGCCTTGACCTCTATCCAGATACGCAGTATTTT. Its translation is CASSLDLYPDTQYF.

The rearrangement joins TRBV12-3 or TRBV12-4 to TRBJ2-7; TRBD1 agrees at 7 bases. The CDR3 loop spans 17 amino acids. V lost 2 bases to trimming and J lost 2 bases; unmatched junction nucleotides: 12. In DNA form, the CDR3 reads TGTGCCAGCAGTTTAAGGCAGGGGGTACGGATGCCCTACGAGCAGTACTTC. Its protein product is CASSLRQGVRMPYEQYF.

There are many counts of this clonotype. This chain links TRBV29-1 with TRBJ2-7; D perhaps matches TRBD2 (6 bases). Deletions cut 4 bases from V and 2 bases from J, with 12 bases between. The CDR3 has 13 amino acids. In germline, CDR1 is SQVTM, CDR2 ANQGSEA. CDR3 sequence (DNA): TGCAGCGTTGCCCCGGGGACTGCCTACGAGCAGTACTTC. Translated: CSVAPGTAYEQYF.

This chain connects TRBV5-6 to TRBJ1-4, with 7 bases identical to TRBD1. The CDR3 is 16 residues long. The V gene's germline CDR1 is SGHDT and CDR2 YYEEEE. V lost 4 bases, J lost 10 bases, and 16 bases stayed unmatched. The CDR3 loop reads CASSHAGSGGNGKLFF. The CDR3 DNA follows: TGTGCCAGCAGCCATGCAGGGTCAGGGGGAAACGGAAAACTGTTTTTT. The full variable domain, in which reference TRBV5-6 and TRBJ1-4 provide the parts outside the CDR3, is DAGVTQSPTHLIKTRGQQVTLRCSPKSGHDTVSWYQQALGQGPQFIFQYYEEEERQRGNFPDRFSGHQFPNYSSELNVNALLLGDSALYLCASSHAGSGGNGKLFFGSGTQLSVL.